The entry below describes one T cell receptor beta chain. Its antigen is undetermined. Treatment meaning: approximately nine-day PBMC culture with coronavirus spike peptide pools or control peptides (ViraFEST assay). The Oncomine TCR Beta short-read assay was applied to DNA of cultured CD4+ T cells. One entry per CDR3 protein, called by TCRdb with MiXCR from the PCR reads. Of under 20,000 distinct CDR3 sequences in the sample, about 80% are singletons; the top ten hold roughly 15%. The germline V gene has CDR1 SGHTA and CDR2 FQGNSA. The CDR3 loop spans 15 amino acids. The trim removed 0 bases at V and 4 bases at J, leaving 2 bases unmatched. The record originates from a study of vaccination and CD4 T cells after COVID-19.

This sequence originates from a human donor who received a COVID-19 vaccine. The sequencing here drew on CD4+ T cells from blood, cultured in vitro, taken after SARS-CoV-2 vaccination. The genes are TRBV7-2 and TRBJ1-2, with 10 bases identical to TRBD1. The CDR3: CASSLAWTGGYGYTF. CDR3 nucleotides: TGTGCCAGCAGCTTAGCTTGGACAGGGGGCTATGGCTACACCTTC. The full variable domain, with the rest looked up from reference TRBV7-2 and TRBJ1-2, is GAGVSQSPSNKVTEKGKDVELRCDPISGHTALYWYRQSLGQGLEFLIYFQGNSAPDKSGLPSDRFSAERTGGSVSTLTIQRTQQEDSAVYLCASSLAWTGGYGYTFGSGTRLTVV.